Listed here are 27 T cell receptor beta chains from one sample, sequenced in a study of control samples from healthy donors and cancer patients. The assay was immunoSEQ multiplex PCR, and TCRdb's table has in-frame clones only and misses some. This table has about 61,000 clones, around 87% appearing once. The sequencing sample was made of PBMCs. Receptors were obtained from a man between 60 and 70 years old with colorectal cancer.

On this clone: This same CDR3 is encoded by further DNA sequences in the sample. The rearrangement links TRBV7-3 to TRBJ2-6, with D perhaps matching TRBD1 or TRBD2 (5 bases each). This CDR3 comprises 16 residues. Germline V gene lookup returns CDR1 SGHTA and CDR2 FQGTGA. V was cut by 2 bases and J by 0 bases, with 8 bases left in between. This CDR3 is CASSLGGGSGANVLTF. CDR3 in DNA: TGTGCCAGCAGCTTAGGGGGTGGCTCTGGGGCCAACGTCCTGACTTTC.

The chain uses TRBV4-1 and TRBJ2-7; a possible D gene is TRBD1 (6 bases). The CDR3 has 15 amino acids. Germline CDR1 reads MGHRA; CDR2 reads YSYEKL. V shed 4 bases and J shed 6 bases, with 19 bases lying between them. CDR3 protein: CASSPTGSMTGEQYF. CDR3 nucleotide sequence: TGCGCCAGCAGCCCCACAGGGTCTATGACTGGCGAGCAGTACTTC.

The chain has TRBV5-4 and TRBJ2-5; a possible D gene is TRBD2 (6 bases). The germline CDR1 and CDR2 sequences are SGHNT and YYREEE (reference sequence). The CDR3 is 15 residues long. V dropped 6 bases and J dropped 1 base, with 16 bases sitting between them. The CDR3 here is CASNKGGGAQETQYF. The CDR3 coding sequence is TGTGCCAGCAATAAGGGTGGAGGGGCCCAAGAGACCCAGTACTTC.

The genes are TRBV6-5 and TRBJ1-6; D remains unclear. V lost 5 bases and J lost 9, with 14 bases in between. The CDR3 spans 14 residues. The germline gives CDR1 MNHEY, CDR2 SVGAGI. CDR3 bases: TGTGCCAGCAGTCGAAACCAAGTGTTTTCACCCCTCCACTTT. It translates to CASSRNQVFSPLHF.

This clone was found a few times. The chain combines TRBV7-3 with TRBJ2-2, with 7 nucleotides matching TRBD1. Germline V CDR1 and CDR2: SGHTA, FQGTGA. This CDR3 has 15 amino acids. V dropped 5 bases and J dropped 5; count of bases not matched to a gene: 8. The CDR3 here is CASSIDRAGTGELFF. The CDR3 bases are TGTGCCAGCAGCATAGACAGGGCTGGGACCGGGGAGCTGTTTTTT.

This chain links TRBV25-1 with TRBJ1-3; no firm D call. CDR3 size: 16 residues. From germline, CDR1 is MGHDK and CDR2 SYGVNS. Trimming stripped 3 bases from V and 4 bases from J, with 16 bases between. CDR3 in amino acids: CASSDAVLASGNTIYF. CDR3 DNA: TGTGCCAGCAGTGATGCAGTCTTAGCCTCCGGAAACACCATATATTTT.

This clone occurred once. CDR3 protein: CAISAEIGTSGGRYEQYF. The CDR3 bases are TGTGCCATCAGTGCAGAAATCGGGACTAGCGGGGGTCGGTACGAGCAGTACTTC. The V call is TRBV10-3, the J call TRBJ2-7, with 14 bases fitting TRBD2. The trim removed 4 bases at V and 4 bases at J, leaving 12 bases unmatched. CDR1 and CDR2 (germline): ENHRY, SYGVKD. The CDR3 consists of 18 residues.

This clone has a single count. J is TRBJ2-1 and V is TRBV3-1 (or the pseudogene TRBV3-2); D may be TRBD2 (6 bases). The CDR3 spans 13 residues. Per germline, CDR1 LGHDT and CDR2 YNNKEL (reference sequence). V lost 4 bases and J lost 9, with 13 bases in between. CDR3 nucleotide sequence: TGTGCCAGCAGCCGCTTCCCCGGGGGTGAGCAGTTCTTC. This translates into CASSRFPGGEQFF.

The CDR3 here is CASSPYQQGGEQFF. In DNA, the CDR3 is TGTGCCAGCAGCCCGTACCAACAGGGTGGTGAGCAGTTCTTC. V gene TRBV11-2 combines with J gene TRBJ2-1, with D perhaps TRBD1 (6 bases). The CDR3 covers 14 residues. Trimming stripped 5 bases from V and 9 bases from J, with 17 bases between. Germline CDR1 is SGHAT and CDR2 is FQNNGV.

The chain employs TRBV28 and TRBJ1-4; no clear D. Germline V gene data show CDR1 as MDHEN and CDR2 as SYDVKM. The CDR3 covers 16 residues. The V and J ends lost 6 bases and 2 bases respectively, with 16 bases between them. The CDR3 DNA sequence: TGTGCCAGCAGACCGATTTGGGGTGGCACTAATGAAAAACTGTTTTTT. Its translation is CASRPIWGGTNEKLFF.

The chain is built from TRBV21-1 and TRBJ2-6; TRBD1, as called in the table, went unchecked against the DNA. TRBV21-1 has pseudogene status. This CDR3 contains 22 residues. The CDR3 DNA reads TGTGCCAGCAGCAAACGCCCATGGACAGGGGGCTGGAAATGGTCTGGGGCCAACGTCCTGACTTTC. Its protein is CASSKRPWTGGWKWSGANVLTF.

V is TRBV4-2 and J is TRBJ1-1; D not certain. This CDR3 region has 12 residues. Between the trimmed V and J ends, which lost 1 base and 5 bases, there was a span of 5 bases. Germline lookup yields CDR1 LGHNA and CDR2 YNFKEQ. The CDR3 sequence is CASSQVATEAFF. The CDR3 DNA follows: TGTGCCAGCAGCCAAGTAGCGACTGAAGCTTTCTTT.

The rearrangement links TRBV29-1 to TRBJ1-2; the match to TRBD1 covers 7 bases. CDR1 SQVTM and CDR2 ANQGSEA come from the germline V gene. The ends lost 7 bases at V and 4 bases at J; junction bases unmatched: 9. The CDR3 extends over 13 amino acids. DNA for the CDR3: TGCAGCGCCACCGGAGGGGGCGGCTATGGCTACACCTTC. This gives the protein CSATGGGGYGYTF.

The V call is TRBV5-5, the J call TRBJ1-4; D ambiguous. The CDR3 spans 14 residues. V was pared by 2 bases and J by 1 base, with 6 bases between. The germline V gene encodes CDR1 SGHKS and CDR2 YYEKEE (reference sequence). CDR3 coding DNA: TGTGCCAGCAGCTTTAGGAGAACTAATGAAAAACTGTTTTTT. It is translated as CASSFRRTNEKLFF.

The count of this clone is one. The V gene is TRBV20-1, the J gene TRBJ2-7, with D possibly being TRBD2 (6 bases). The CDR3 consists of 14 residues. V was pared by 3 bases and J by 3 bases, with 15 bases between. Germline V gene sequence: CDR1 DFQATT, CDR2 SNEGSKA (reference sequence). CDR3 sequence (DNA): TGCAGTGCTAGTGTGCGGGGACGGAACTACGAGCAGTACTTC. This encodes CSASVRGRNYEQYF.

This clone was found a few times. V and J are TRBV30 and TRBJ1-1; D call uncertain. Germline CDR1 GTSNPN, CDR2 SVGIG (reference sequence). CDR3 size: 10 residues. Trimming cost V 2 bases and J 6 bases, with 4 bases left between them. The chain's CDR3 is CAWSQAEAFF. In nucleotides, the CDR3 is TGTGCCTGGAGTCAAGCTGAAGCTTTCTTT.

This chain joins TRBV5-1 and TRBJ2-5, with TRBD2 identical over 14 bases. Losses at the gene ends were 4 bases for V and 5 bases for J; bases not matched to a gene: 13. Germline CDR1 reads SGHRS; CDR2 reads YFSETQ. The CDR3 is made up of 18 amino acids. CDR3 nucleotides: TGCGCCAGCAGCCAAGGGACTAGCGGGGGTGGAGTTCTGGAGACCCAGTACTTC. Its protein product is CASSQGTSGGGVLETQYF.

This chain uses TRBV5-4 with TRBJ1-1; a possible D gene is TRBD1 (5 bases). CDR1 SGHNT and CDR2 YYREEE come from the germline V gene (reference sequence). The CDR3 runs 13 residues. Trimming took off 0 bases at V and 6 bases at J, with 9 bases between the two ends. DNA of the CDR3: TGTGCCAGCAGCTTGGCGCGGGGGGCTGAAGCTTTCTTT. Encoded protein: CASSLARGAEAFF. The variable domain in full, with the rest retrieved from reference TRBV5-4 and TRBJ1-1, is ETGVTQSPTHLIKTRGQQVTLRCSSQSGHNTVSWYQQALGQGPQFIFQYYREEENGRGNFPPRFSGLQFPNYSSELNVNALELDDSALYLCASSLARGAEAFFGQGTRLTVV.

The chain uses TRBV6-1 and TRBJ2-3, with D possibly being TRBD2 (5 bases). Germline lookup yields CDR1 MNHNS and CDR2 SASEGT. The CDR3 extends over 15 amino acids. Trimming took off 2 bases at V and 2 bases at J, with 11 bases between the two ends. This CDR3 reads CASSEPRVYTDTQYF. The CDR3 coding sequence is TGTGCCAGCAGTGAACCGCGGGTATACACAGATACGCAGTATTTT.

The chain employs TRBV11-3 and TRBJ2-5, with D possibly matching TRBD1 (5 bases). The CDR3 covers 13 residues. Trimming took 5 bases from V and 5 from J, leaving 12 bases between them. Germline CDR1 reads SGHNT; CDR2 reads YENEEA. The CDR3 DNA reads TGTGCCAGCAGCCCAGGGCCGGGTGAGACCCAGTACTTC. This codes for CASSPGPGETQYF.

V gene TRBV6-2 or TRBV6-3 combines with J gene TRBJ1-2; 8 bases fit TRBD1. From germline, CDR1 is MNHEY and CDR2 SVGEGT. V shed 0 bases, J shed 5 bases, and the junction held 2 bases outside the gene matches. The length of the CDR3 is 14 residues. In nucleotides, the CDR3 is TGTGCCAGCAGTTACTCTGACAGGGGTTATGGCTACACCTTC. It yields the protein CASSYSDRGYGYTF.

The chain employs TRBV10-3 and TRBJ2-7; D not certain. Germline V CDR1 and CDR2: ENHRY, SYGVKD. Trimming took off 2 bases at V and 5 bases at J, with 7 bases between the two ends. CDR3 length: 12 amino acids. This chain's CDR3 is CAISETVNEQYF. The DNA for the CDR3 is TGTGCCATCAGTGAGACTGTAAACGAGCAGTACTTC.

This chain joins TRBV28 and TRBJ1-1, with TRBD1 matching over 8 bases. J was trimmed by 4 bases and V by 4 bases; bases with no gene match: 5. Germline loops: CDR1 MDHEN, CDR2 SYDVKM. This CDR3 contains 14 residues. The CDR3 sequence: CASSYQGASTEAFF. CDR3 DNA: TGTGCCAGCAGTTATCAGGGGGCGAGCACTGAAGCTTTCTTT.

The chain combines TRBV7-9 with TRBJ2-2, with D possibly being TRBD1 (7 bases). Germline loops: CDR1 SEHNR, CDR2 FQNEAQ (reference sequence). The CDR3 totals 15 residues. Trimming took off 5 bases at V and 4 bases at J, with 14 bases between the two ends. Written as DNA, the CDR3 is TGTGCCAGCAGCGGAACAGGGGAGGTCACCGGGGAGCTGTTTTTT. Translation gives CASSGTGEVTGELFF.

The chain combines TRBV5-5 with TRBJ2-1, with D possibly TRBD2 on 6 matching bases. Germline V CDR1 and CDR2: SGHKS, YYEKEE (reference sequence). Trimming removed 4 bases from V and 4 bases from J, with 9 bases in between. The CDR3 totals 13 residues. The CDR3 is CASSLGTYNEQFF. The DNA of the CDR3 is TGTGCCAGCAGCCTTGGGACTTACAATGAGCAGTTCTTC.

Regarding this clone: Sequence at one end of the junction differs from germline and may be a read error. The chain employs TRBV30 and TRBJ2-3; 7 nucleotides align to TRBD1. Per germline, CDR1 GTSNPN and CDR2 SVGIG (reference sequence). The CDR3 has 13 residues. The CDR3, as DNA: TGTGCCTGGAGTGTACTCGGGACAGTTACGCAGTATTTT. It encodes CAWSVLGTVTQYF. Variable domain in full (rest from reference TRBV30 and TRBJ2-3): SQTIHQWPATLVQPVGSPLSLECTVEGTSNPNLYWYRQAAGRGLQLLFYSVGIGQISSEVPQNLSASRPQDRQFILSSKKLLLSDSGFYLCAWSVLGTVTQYFGPGTRLTVL.

This rearrangement joins TRBV15 to TRBJ2-3; D is unresolved. The CDR3 is 13 residues long. Trimming left V 8 bases short and J 2 bases short, with 11 bases between. Germline CDR1 is LNHNV and CDR2 is YYDKDF (reference sequence). This CDR3 is CATSDAYTDTQYF. The CDR3 DNA sequence: TGTGCCACCTCAGACGCATACACAGATACGCAGTATTTT.